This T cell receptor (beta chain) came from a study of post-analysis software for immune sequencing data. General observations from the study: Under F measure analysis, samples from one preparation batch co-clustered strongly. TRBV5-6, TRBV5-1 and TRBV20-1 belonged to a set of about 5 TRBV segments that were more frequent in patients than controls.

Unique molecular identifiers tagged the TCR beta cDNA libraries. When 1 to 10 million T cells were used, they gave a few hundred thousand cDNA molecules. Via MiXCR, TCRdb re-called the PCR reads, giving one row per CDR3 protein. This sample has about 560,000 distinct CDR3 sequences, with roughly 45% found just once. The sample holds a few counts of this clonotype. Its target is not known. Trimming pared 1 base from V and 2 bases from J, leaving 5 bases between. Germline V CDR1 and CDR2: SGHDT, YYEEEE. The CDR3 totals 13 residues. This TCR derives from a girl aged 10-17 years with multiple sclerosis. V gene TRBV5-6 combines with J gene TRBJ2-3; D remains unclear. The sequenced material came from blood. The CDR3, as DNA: TGTGCCAGCAGCTTGAGGACCACAGATACGCAGTATTTT. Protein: CASSLRTTDTQYF.